This is a list of T cell receptor beta chains from one sample in a study of blood T cell repertoires in COVID-19. Method: immunoSEQ multiplex PCR; TCRdb's copy keeps in-frame clones and lacks some. This table has around 300,000 clones, approximately 91% appearing once. Sequences were obtained from peripheral blood. The receptors stem from a man younger than 35 with active or convalescent COVID-19. Both conserved end residues are trimmed from each CDR3.

V	J	CDR3
TRBV18	TRBJ1-1	ASSPIRQGTGTEAF
TRBV5-1	TRBJ2-7	ASSLEGQGTYEQY
TRBV18	TRBJ2-1	ASSPTQGARYNEQF
TRBV11-2	TRBJ1-1	ASSLMRNTNTEAF
TRBV6-2/TRBV6-3	TRBJ2-7	ASSPGSSYEQY
TRBV20-1	TRBJ2-5	SASSTVQETQY
TRBV11-2	TRBJ1-1	ASSLDPGSYTEAF
TRBV18	TRBJ1-2	ASSSDINYGYT
TRBV19	TRBJ2-7	ASSIRLAGGYEQY
TRBV5-6	TRBJ2-7	ASSLLRGKYEQY
TRBV20-1	TRBJ1-1	SASSATGGNTEAF
TRBV7-6	TRBJ2-1	ASSEIPGQAEQF
TRBV4-3	TRBJ1-2	ASKSATGIYGYT
TRBV19	TRBJ1-5	ASSIGNSHQPQH
TRBV5-1	TRBJ2-3	ASSLGAGATDTQY
TRBV5-1	TRBJ2-3	ASSHMRGQEIWDTQY
TRBV2	TRBJ1-5	ASSAPGQGNQPQH
TRBV7-9	TRBJ2-5	ASSFTAGVQETQY
TRBV4-1	TRBJ2-3	ASSPQGYTDTQY
TRBV7-6	TRBJ1-4	ASSLTGQGATNEKLF
TRBV13	TRBJ2-3	ASSPQDPRDTQY
TRBV23-1	TRBJ2-7	ASSQDFRDRIYEQY
TRBV7-3	TRBJ2-7	ASSLTGTGGHEQY